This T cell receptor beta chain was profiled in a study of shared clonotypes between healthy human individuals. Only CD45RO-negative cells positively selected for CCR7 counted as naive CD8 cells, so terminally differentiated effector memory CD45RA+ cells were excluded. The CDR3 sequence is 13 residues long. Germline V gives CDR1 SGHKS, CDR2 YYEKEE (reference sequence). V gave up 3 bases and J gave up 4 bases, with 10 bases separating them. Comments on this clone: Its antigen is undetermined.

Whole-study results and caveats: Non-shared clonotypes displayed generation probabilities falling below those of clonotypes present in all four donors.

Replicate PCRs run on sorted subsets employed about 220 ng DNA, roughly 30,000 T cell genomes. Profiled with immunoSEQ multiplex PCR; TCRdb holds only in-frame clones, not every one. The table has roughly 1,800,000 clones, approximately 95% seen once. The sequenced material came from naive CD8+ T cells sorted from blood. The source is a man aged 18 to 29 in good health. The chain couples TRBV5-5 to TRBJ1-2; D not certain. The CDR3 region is CASSYQDAYGYTF. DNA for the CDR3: TGTGCCAGCAGCTATCAAGATGCCTATGGCTACACCTTC.